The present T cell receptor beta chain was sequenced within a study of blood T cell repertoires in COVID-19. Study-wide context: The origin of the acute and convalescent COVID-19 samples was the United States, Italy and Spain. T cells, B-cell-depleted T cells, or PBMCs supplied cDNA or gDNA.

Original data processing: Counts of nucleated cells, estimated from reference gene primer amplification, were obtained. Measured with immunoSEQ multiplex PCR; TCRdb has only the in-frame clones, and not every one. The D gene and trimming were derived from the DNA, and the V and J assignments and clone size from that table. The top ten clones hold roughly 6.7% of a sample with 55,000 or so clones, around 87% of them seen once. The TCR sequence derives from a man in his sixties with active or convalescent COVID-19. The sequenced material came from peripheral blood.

The CDR3: CATSRDRERSNQPQHF. The DNA of the CDR3 is TGTGCCACCAGCAGGGACAGAGAAAGGAGCAATCAGCCCCAGCATTTT. The chain employs TRBV15 and TRBJ1-5; D might be TRBD1 (6 bases). Germline CDR1 and CDR2: LNHNV and YYDKDF (reference sequence). This CDR3 region has 16 residues. V was clipped by 3 bases and J by 1 base, with 13 bases between them.